These 30 T cell receptor beta chains originate from one sample sequenced in a study of CD8+ T cells in alopecia areata. RNA extraction and reverse transcription yielded cDNA as sequencing template. Method: immunoSEQ multiplex PCR; TCRdb's copy keeps in-frame clones and lacks some. The sample holds 200,000 to 250,000 clones, roughly two thirds seen once. The input for sequencing was CD4+ T cells sorted from blood, taken at week 0. The receptors come from a human donor with alopecia areata.

The V call is TRBV5-4, the J call TRBJ2-3; TRBD1 might be the D (6 bases). The CDR3 covers 15 residues. CDR1 and CDR2 from the germline V gene are SGHNT and YYREEE (reference sequence). Trimming pared 4 bases from V and 2 bases from J, leaving 14 bases between. The CDR3 nucleotides read TGTGCCAGCAGCCCTACAGGGAAAGCCACAGATACGCAGTATTTT. The encoded protein is CASSPTGKATDTQYF.

There are a few counts of this clone. This chain connects TRBV7-2 to TRBJ1-4, with D maybe TRBD1 (5 bases). CDR3 length: 19 residues. Trimming removed 0 bases at V and 5 bases at J, with 22 bases between. The germline gives CDR1 SGHTA, CDR2 FQGNSA. CDR3 loop: CASSLASGRTWGKNEKLFF. CDR3 coding DNA: TGTGCCAGCAGCTTAGCGAGTGGTAGAACTTGGGGGAAGAATGAAAAACTGTTTTTT.

This chain connects TRBV30 to TRBJ1-2, with TRBD1 matching over 8 bases. The CDR3 spans 14 residues. Germline V CDR1 and CDR2: GTSNPN, SVGIG (reference sequence). V was pared by 0 bases and J by 7 bases, with 7 bases of the junction left unmatched. The CDR3 region has the DNA TGTGCCTGGAGTGTACTCGGGACAGGCTCTGGCTACACCTTC. Its translation is CAWSVLGTGSGYTF.

CDR3 protein: CSVDEGLETQYF. DNA of the CDR3: TGCAGCGTTGACGAGGGTCTAGAGACCCAGTACTTC. The chain has TRBV29-1 and TRBJ2-5, with D maybe TRBD2 (5 bases). The CDR3 spans 12 residues. Deletions cut 3 bases from V and 4 bases from J, with 9 bases between. CDR1 is SQVTM, CDR2 ANQGSEA, per germline.

Only one count was recorded for this clone. This chain connects TRBV14 to TRBJ1-1, with D possibly being TRBD1 (6 bases). This CDR3 has 15 amino acids. Trimming removed 3 bases from V and 0 bases from J, with 11 bases in between. CDR1 and CDR2 from the germline V gene are SGHDN and FVKESK. The CDR3: CASSQRQGLNTEAFF. The CDR3 DNA follows: TGTGCCAGCAGCCAGAGGCAGGGGCTGAACACTGAAGCTTTCTTT.

The sample holds a few counts of this clone. The V and J genes are TRBV25-1 and TRBJ2-7, with D maybe TRBD2 (5 bases). This CDR3 contains 13 residues. Germline V gene lookup returns CDR1 MGHDK and CDR2 SYGVNS. V was shortened by 0 bases and J by 6 bases, with 9 bases between the two germline ends. CDR3 coding DNA: TGTGCCAGCAGTGAATATGTCCGGGGCGAGCAGTACTTC. Its translation: CASSEYVRGEQYF.

V usage is TRBV7-2 and J usage is TRBJ1-1, with D possibly being TRBD1 (5 bases). Germline CDR1 and CDR2: SGHTA and FQGNSA. This CDR3 contains 15 residues. Trimming left V 1 base short and J 3 bases short, with 12 bases between. Here the CDR3 reads CASSLGGTFYTEAFF. CDR3 DNA sequence: TGTGCCAGCAGCTTAGGGGGGACGTTTTACACTGAAGCTTTCTTT.

J is TRBJ2-1 and V is TRBV18; D is possibly TRBD1 (6 bases). The CDR3 runs 15 residues. Germline loops: CDR1 KGHSH, CDR2 LQKENI. The V end was cut by 5 bases, the J end by 4 bases, with 15 bases between. For the CDR3, the DNA is TGTGCCAGCTCAGCCGGGACAATCTTATACAATGAGCAGTTCTTC. Its protein is CASSAGTILYNEQFF.

The chain carries TRBV7-8 and TRBJ1-2; the D gene is possibly TRBD1 (5 bases). Per germline, CDR1 SGHVS and CDR2 FQNEAQ. Trimming cost V 5 bases and J 8 bases, with 15 bases left between them. The CDR3 is 13 residues long. Here the CDR3 reads CASSLGAREGYTF. In nucleotides, the CDR3 is TGTGCCAGCAGCCTAGGGGCGAGAGAAGGCTACACCTTC.

The table lists this clone with a few counts. Here the CDR3 reads CASSTLPRGGSYNEQFF. The CDR3 nucleotides are TGTGCCAGCAGCACCCTACCCCGGGGGGGCTCCTACAATGAGCAGTTCTTC. This sequence joins TRBV9 and TRBJ2-1; 8 bases line up with TRBD2. The CDR3 runs to 17 residues. The germline V gene encodes CDR1 SGDLS and CDR2 YYNGEE. V shed 4 bases and J 0 bases; nucleotides not matched to a gene: 9.

The chain recombines TRBV30 with TRBJ1-6; D is possibly TRBD1 (5 bases). In germline, CDR1 is GTSNPN, CDR2 SVGIG (reference sequence). There are 16 residues in the CDR3. Between the trimmed V and J ends, which lost 0 bases and 10 bases, there was a span of 19 bases. The CDR3 region is CAWSVGPSRGVSPLHF. The CDR3 region has the DNA TGTGCCTGGAGTGTGGGGCCCTCCCGAGGAGTATCACCCCTCCACTTT.

This rearrangement joins TRBV7-2 to TRBJ1-5; the D is unclear. This CDR3 has 13 amino acids. V was trimmed by 3 bases and J by 12 bases, leaving 15 bases between them. The germline gives CDR1 SGHTA, CDR2 FQGNSA. The CDR3 sequence is CASSLRPSDIQHF. The DNA for the CDR3 is TGTGCCAGCAGCTTGCGTCCATCAGATATCCAGCATTTT.

V is TRBV7-9 and J is TRBJ2-5; D tentatively reads TRBD1 or TRBD2 (5 bases each). The CDR3 length is 16 residues. Trimming pared 6 bases from V and 0 bases from J, leaving 17 bases between. The germline gives CDR1 SEHNR, CDR2 FQNEAQ (reference sequence). The DNA of the CDR3 is TGTGCCAGCAGTACGGGACCGACCTCGTACCAAGAGACCCAGTACTTC. Translated, it gives CASSTGPTSYQETQYF.

This clone was recorded a few times. This rearrangement joins TRBV6-5 to TRBJ2-3; D is possibly TRBD2 (5 bases). Germline V gene data show CDR1 as MNHEY and CDR2 as SVGAGI. The CDR3 length is 12 residues. Trimming removed 7 bases at V and 5 bases at J, with 10 bases between. The CDR3 DNA reads as TGTGCCAGCAACGGACGGGGAGATACGCAGTATTTT. Translation gives CASNGRGDTQYF.

Comment on this clone: One junction end does not reproduce the germline sequence, and a read error may be involved. The chain employs TRBV7-7 and TRBJ2-2; TRBD2 is a possible D gene (6 bases). Per the germline V gene, CDR1 is SSHAT and CDR2 is FNYEAQ (reference sequence). The CDR3 has 15 residues. CDR3 sequence reads: CASSLAVENTGELFF. In nucleotides, the CDR3 is TGTGCTAGCAGCTTAGCGGTGGAGAACACCGGGGAGCTGTTTTTT.

The chain recombines TRBV7-3 with TRBJ2-5; D gene ambiguous. V gave up 0 bases and J gave up 1 base, with 12 bases separating them. The germline V gene has CDR1 SGHTA and CDR2 FQGTGA. The CDR3 is 16 amino acids. CDR3 DNA sequence: TGTGCCAGCAGCTTAACGGGTAGAACCTTCCAAGAGACCCAGTACTTC. This translates into CASSLTGRTFQETQYF.

The chain links TRBV9 to TRBJ1-3, with TRBD1 matching over 7 bases. The germline V gene encodes CDR1 SGDLS and CDR2 YYNGEE. Trimming cost V 4 bases and J 0 bases; bases outside gene matches: 10. This CDR3 is 17 amino acids long. The CDR3, as DNA: TGTGCCAGCAGCTTGGCCCCCAGGGGGGACTCTGGAAACACCATATATTTT. Its protein is CASSLAPRGDSGNTIYF.

The CDR3 bases are TGTGCCAGCCTCAGGGGGCTAAGCACAGATACGCAGTATTTT. It yields the protein CASLRGLSTDTQYF. V usage is TRBV11-2 and J usage is TRBJ2-3; 8 bases line up with TRBD1. Trimming cost V 8 bases and J 0 bases; bases outside gene matches: 4. The CDR3 runs 14 residues. Germline V gives CDR1 SGHAT, CDR2 FQNNGV.

This chain connects TRBV7-9 to TRBJ1-1; D is ambiguous. V was pared by 7 bases and J by 5 bases, with 17 bases between. Germline V CDR1 and CDR2: SEHNR, FQNEAQ (reference sequence). The CDR3 runs to 14 residues. The CDR3 DNA follows: TGTGCCAGCAAAGCCGGTATGGAATCGACTGAAGCTTTCTTT. This gives the protein CASKAGMESTEAFF.

The V call is TRBV29-1, the J call TRBJ2-2; tentatively, D is TRBD2 (7 bases). V was trimmed by 3 bases and J by 6 bases, leaving 17 bases between them. In germline, CDR1 is SQVTM, CDR2 ANQGSEA. CDR3 length: 15 residues. The CDR3 region has the DNA TGCAGCGTTGAGGGCCTTAGGGGGGGCCCCGGGGAGCTGTTTTTT. Protein: CSVEGLRGGPGELFF.

The V call is TRBV29-1, the J call TRBJ2-2; 12 nucleotides match TRBD2. The germline V gene encodes CDR1 SQVTM and CDR2 ANQGSEA. This CDR3 is 14 amino acids long. V lost 5 bases, J lost 6 bases, and 4 bases stayed unmatched. DNA of the CDR3: TGCAGCGTTTCTAGCGGGGGGGCTCCCGGGGAGCTGTTTTTT. Its protein is CSVSSGGAPGELFF.

The CDR3 loop is CASSLMADGYTF. The CDR3 DNA follows: TGTGCCAGCAGCTTGATGGCGGACGGCTACACCTTC. The chain is built from TRBV5-4 and TRBJ1-2; D is uncertain. Trimming removed 1 base from V and 8 bases from J, with 9 bases in between. This CDR3 has 12 residues. Germline V gene lookup returns CDR1 SGHNT and CDR2 YYREEE (reference sequence).

V usage is TRBV19 and J usage is TRBJ2-1; 14 positions match TRBD2. This CDR3 comprises 15 residues. V lost 8 bases, J lost 5 bases, and 5 bases stayed unmatched. The germline V gene encodes CDR1 LNHDA and CDR2 SQIVND (reference sequence). The CDR3 loop reads CASRLAGGLHNEQFF. The CDR3 DNA is TGTGCCAGTCGACTAGCGGGGGGGCTCCACAATGAGCAGTTCTTC.

In this sample, this clone turned up once. J is TRBJ1-1 and V is TRBV29-1; D uncertain. Germline CDR1 is SQVTM and CDR2 is ANQGSEA. V was trimmed by 5 bases and J by 3 bases, leaving 7 bases between them. The CDR3 covers 11 residues. CDR3 region: CSVRVDTEAFF. In DNA form, the CDR3 reads TGCAGCGTTCGAGTGGACACTGAAGCTTTCTTT. The complete variable domain, with remaining parts taken from reference TRBV29-1 and TRBJ1-1, reads SAVISQKPSRDICQRGTSLTIQCQVDSQVTMMFWYRQQPGQSLTLIATANQGSEATYESGFVIDKFPISRPNLTFSTLTVSNMSPEDSSIYLCSVRVDTEAFFGQGTRLTVV.

This clone was picked up a small number of times. The rearrangement joins TRBV7-3 to TRBJ2-2; 9 bases fit TRBD1. Germline V lookup: CDR1 SGHTA, CDR2 FQGTGA. Trimming took 2 bases from V and 4 from J; bases not matched to a gene: 5. The CDR3 sequence is 16 residues long. The CDR3 region has the DNA TGTGCCAGCAGCTTACACGGGACAGGGCCCACCGGGGAGCTGTTTTTT. Its protein product is CASSLHGTGPTGELFF.

The V gene is TRBV7-9, the J gene TRBJ2-5; TRBD2 matches at 7 bases. The length of the CDR3 is 17 residues. CDR1 and CDR2 from the germline V gene are SEHNR and FQNEAQ (reference sequence). The V gene end was trimmed by 1 base and the J gene end by 3 bases; junction bases not matched to a gene: 11. This CDR3 reads CASSLDPREGPEETQYF. The CDR3 region has the DNA TGTGCCAGCAGCTTAGACCCCAGGGAGGGTCCAGAAGAGACCCAGTACTTC.

The chain uses TRBV9 and TRBJ1-6, with a tentative D call TRBD1 (5 bases). The V and J ends lost 2 bases and 9 bases respectively, with 6 bases between them. In germline, CDR1 is SGDLS, CDR2 YYNGEE. The CDR3 sequence is 12 residues long. CDR3 DNA sequence: TGTGCCAGCAGCGTCGGGGGTTCACCCCTCCACTTT. Encoded protein: CASSVGGSPLHF.

The genes are TRBV2 and TRBJ2-3, with a tentative D call TRBD1 (6 bases). V was trimmed by 3 bases and J by 1 base, leaving 11 bases between them. The CDR3 runs 15 residues. CDR1 and CDR2 (germline): SNHLY, FYNNEI. CDR3 nucleotides: TGTGCCAGCAGTGAGGACAGACAGGGCACAGATACGCAGTATTTT. Its protein product is CASSEDRQGTDTQYF.

The chain couples TRBV6-5 to TRBJ1-5; possible D gene TRBD1, 5 bases. In germline, CDR1 is MNHEY, CDR2 SVGAGI. V lost 2 bases to trimming and J lost 2 bases, with 7 bases between them. This CDR3 has 14 residues. The CDR3 reads CASSYGGGNQPQHF. The CDR3, as DNA: TGTGCCAGCAGTTACGGGGGGGGCAATCAGCCCCAGCATTTT.

The chain joins TRBV30 to TRBJ2-1; tentatively, D is TRBD1 (5 bases). Germline V gene data show CDR1 as GTSNPN and CDR2 as SVGIG (reference sequence). This CDR3 region has 12 residues. Deletions cut 6 bases from V and 4 bases from J, with 10 bases between. CDR3 nucleotides: TGTGCCTGCCAGGACACTTACAATGAGCAGTTCTTC. Translated, it gives CACQDTYNEQFF.